These T cell receptor beta chains were read from a single sample in a study of CD8 T cells in ankylosing spondylitis. A single record per CDR3 protein comes from TCRdb applying MiXCR to the 5' RACE reads. Of 150,000 to 200,000 distinct CDR3 sequences listed, around 16% were seen once; the top ten hold approximately 8%. The source material was blood, either unsorted or a sorted T cell fraction (not recorded which). All receptors derive from a male donor with ankylosing spondylitis or in good health (not recorded which). The CDR3 runs from the conserved cysteine through the conserved F or W. Size values are once, few and many counts, or a class for expanded clones, and some rows have none.

v_call,j_call,clone_size,cdr3_aa
TRBV5-1,TRBJ1-6,.,CASSLSQGESPLHF
TRBV20-1,TRBJ2-2,many,CSATGLAGVTGELFF
TRBV20-1,TRBJ1-2,few,CSADETGWGYTF
TRBV20-1,TRBJ1-4,many,CSAPDRGGEKLFF
TRBV29-1,TRBJ2-2,.,CSVARDRDTGELFF
TRBV12-3/TRBV12-4,TRBJ1-2,.,CASRDTGQSNYGYTF
TRBV4-1,TRBJ1-2,.,CASSQEPGQGEYYGYTF
TRBV7-2,TRBJ2-3,few,CASSFDRDTQYF
TRBV29-1,TRBJ2-7,.,CSVVIHEQYF
TRBV19,TRBJ2-2,many,CASTPSTTGELFF
TRBV20-1,TRBJ2-7,many,CSTGLNSYEQYF
TRBV5-1,TRBJ2-7,.,CASSLAFGEWGYEQYF
TRBV20-1,TRBJ2-7,few,CSATKAGRTYEQYF
TRBV24-1,TRBJ2-1,many,CATSEDRVEQFF
TRBV11-2,TRBJ2-2,many,CASSTRLAGDNTGELFF
TRBV29-1,TRBJ1-2,.,CSVYRGGYGYTF
TRBV20-1,TRBJ1-2,many,CSALRGQGYTF
TRBV19,TRBJ1-5,.,CASSGTVNQPQHF